A selection of T cell receptor beta chains follows, all from one sample in a study of blood T cell repertoires in COVID-19. Sequencing was performed with immunoSEQ multiplex PCR; in TCRdb, only in-frame clones are kept and a portion is missing. In the table there are roughly 57,000 clones, approximately 87% of which are singletons. The sample taken for sequencing was peripheral blood. All receptors derive from a woman in her sixties or seventies with COVID-19, enrolled during active disease. The CDR3 runs from the conserved cysteine through the conserved F or W. The D gene is left open where the match is weak. Some rows have no size entry. The others give once, few or many, or a class for an expanded clone.

d_gene | j_gene | abundance | v_gene | CDR3aa | CDR3nt
NA | TRBJ1-2 | NA | TRBV9 | CASSVATDNYGYTF | TGTGCCAGCAGCGTAGCCACAGACAACTATGGCTACACCTTC
NA | TRBJ1-4 | few | TRBV6-5 | CASSYVQAGEKLFF | TGTGCCAGCAGTTACGTCCAGGCGGGTGAAAAACTGTTTTTT
NA | TRBJ2-7 | few | TRBV30 | CAWSVGTVSSSYEQYF | TGTGCCTGGAGTGTCGGGACTGTATCTTCCTCCTACGAGCAGTACTTC
NA | TRBJ2-2 | NA | TRBV5-1 | CASSLSGRNTGELFF | TGCGCCAGCAGCTTAAGCGGGCGGAACACCGGGGAGCTGTTTTTT
TRBD1 | TRBJ1-2 | NA | TRBV30 | CAEGQGVWYGYTF | TGTGCCGAGGGACAGGGCGTTTGGTATGGCTACACCTTC
NA | TRBJ1-5 | NA | TRBV6-5 | CASSRGGGQPQHF | TGTGCCAGCAGTCGGGGAGGGGGACAGCCCCAGCATTTT
NA | TRBJ1-1 | NA | TRBV2 | CASSQTLNTEAFF | TGTGCCAGCAGTCAGACATTGAACACTGAAGCTTTCTTT
NA | TRBJ1-2 | NA | TRBV10-3 | CAITQGGNYGYTF | TGTGCCATCACCCAGGGAGGGAACTATGGCTACACCTTC
NA | TRBJ2-5 | once | TRBV10-3 | CAISDRYEWKTQYF | TGTGCCATCAGTGACAGGTATGAATGGAAGACCCAGTACTTC
NA | TRBJ2-2 | NA | TRBV2 | CASSSLTAVNTGELFF | TGTGCCAGCAGCTCCCTAACAGCGGTGAACACCGGGGAGCTGTTTTTT
TRBD2 | TRBJ2-7 | NA | TRBV24-1 | CATSDSVPGAGGDEQYF | TGTGCCACCAGTGACTCCGTCCCGGGGGCGGGAGGGGACGAGCAGTACTTC
TRBD2 | TRBJ2-3 | NA | TRBV2 | CASRTSSSTDTQYF | TGTGCCAGCAGGACTAGCTCTAGCACAGATACGCAGTATTTT
NA | TRBJ1-5 | NA | TRBV19 | CASSIPGVGNQPQHF | TGTGCCAGTAGTATACCAGGGGTGGGCAATCAGCCCCAGCATTTT
NA | TRBJ2-1 | NA | TRBV19 | CASSIWTANNEQFF | TGTGCCAGTAGTATCTGGACAGCGAACAATGAGCAGTTCTTC
TRBD2 | TRBJ2-7 | NA | TRBV29-1 | CSVGRWGGSVDYEQYF | TGCAGCGTTGGTCGTTGGGGGGGATCCGTCGACTACGAGCAGTACTTC
TRBD1 | TRBJ2-1 | NA | TRBV28 | CASSADRGLYNEQFF | TGTGCCAGCAGCGCGGACAGGGGTCTGTACAATGAGCAGTTCTTC
NA | TRBJ1-4 | NA | TRBV19 | CASSIEGRREKLFF | TGTGCCAGTAGTATAGAGGGGAGGCGAGAAAAACTGTTTTTT
TRBD2 | TRBJ2-1 | NA | TRBV14 | CASSLPGPSGIVEQFF | TGTGCCAGCAGCCTCCCTGGCCCTAGCGGGATAGTTGAGCAGTTCTTC
NA | TRBJ2-5 | NA | TRBV19 | CASSIAGRQETQYF | TGTGCCAGTAGTATTGCAGGGCGCCAAGAGACCCAGTACTTC
NA | TRBJ1-2 | NA | TRBV28 | CASTPSRYYGYTF | TGTGCCAGCACCCCGTCTAGATACTATGGCTACACCTTC
NA | TRBJ2-7 | NA | TRBV19 | CASSIGGGYYEQYF | TGTGCCAGTAGTATAGGAGGCGGATACTACGAGCAGTACTTC
NA | TRBJ1-5 | NA | TRBV30 | CAWRANEYQPQHF | TGTGCCTGGAGAGCTAACGAGTACCAGCCCCAGCATTTT
TRBD2 | TRBJ2-1 | NA | TRBV19 | CASSLLAGGFHEQFF | TGTGCCAGTAGTTTATTAGCGGGAGGGTTTCATGAGCAGTTCTTC